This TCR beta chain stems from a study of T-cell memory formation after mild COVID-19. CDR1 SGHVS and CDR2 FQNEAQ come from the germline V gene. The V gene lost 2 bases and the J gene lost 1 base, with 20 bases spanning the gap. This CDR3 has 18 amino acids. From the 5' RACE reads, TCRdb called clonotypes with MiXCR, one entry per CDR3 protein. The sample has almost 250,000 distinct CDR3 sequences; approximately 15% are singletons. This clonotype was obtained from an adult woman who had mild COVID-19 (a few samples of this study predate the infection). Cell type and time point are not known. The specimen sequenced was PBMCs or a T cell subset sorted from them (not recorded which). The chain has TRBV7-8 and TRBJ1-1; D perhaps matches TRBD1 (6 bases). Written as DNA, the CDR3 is TGTGCCAGCAGCTTACCGGCTACAGGGAGGGGATGGAACACTGAAGCTTTCTTT. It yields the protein CASSLPATGRGWNTEAFF.